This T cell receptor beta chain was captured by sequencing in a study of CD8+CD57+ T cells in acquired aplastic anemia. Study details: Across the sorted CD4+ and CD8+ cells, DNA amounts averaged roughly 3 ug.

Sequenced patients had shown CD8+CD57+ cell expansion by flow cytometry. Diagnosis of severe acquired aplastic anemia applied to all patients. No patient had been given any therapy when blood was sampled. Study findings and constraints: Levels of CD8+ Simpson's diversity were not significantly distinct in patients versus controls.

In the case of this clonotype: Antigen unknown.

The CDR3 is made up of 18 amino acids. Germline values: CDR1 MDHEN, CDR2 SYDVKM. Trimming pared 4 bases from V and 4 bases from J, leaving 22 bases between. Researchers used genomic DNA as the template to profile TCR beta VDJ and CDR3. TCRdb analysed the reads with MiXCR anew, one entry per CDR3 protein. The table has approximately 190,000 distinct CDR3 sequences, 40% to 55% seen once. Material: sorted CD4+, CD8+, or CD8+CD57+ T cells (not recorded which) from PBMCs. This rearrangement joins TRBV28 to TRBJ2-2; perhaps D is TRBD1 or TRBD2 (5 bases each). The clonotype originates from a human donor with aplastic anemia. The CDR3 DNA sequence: TGTGCCAGCAGTTGGGGCCCTCTAGAGGGTGGGTCCACCGGGGAGCTGTTTTTT. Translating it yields CASSWGPLEGGSTGELFF.